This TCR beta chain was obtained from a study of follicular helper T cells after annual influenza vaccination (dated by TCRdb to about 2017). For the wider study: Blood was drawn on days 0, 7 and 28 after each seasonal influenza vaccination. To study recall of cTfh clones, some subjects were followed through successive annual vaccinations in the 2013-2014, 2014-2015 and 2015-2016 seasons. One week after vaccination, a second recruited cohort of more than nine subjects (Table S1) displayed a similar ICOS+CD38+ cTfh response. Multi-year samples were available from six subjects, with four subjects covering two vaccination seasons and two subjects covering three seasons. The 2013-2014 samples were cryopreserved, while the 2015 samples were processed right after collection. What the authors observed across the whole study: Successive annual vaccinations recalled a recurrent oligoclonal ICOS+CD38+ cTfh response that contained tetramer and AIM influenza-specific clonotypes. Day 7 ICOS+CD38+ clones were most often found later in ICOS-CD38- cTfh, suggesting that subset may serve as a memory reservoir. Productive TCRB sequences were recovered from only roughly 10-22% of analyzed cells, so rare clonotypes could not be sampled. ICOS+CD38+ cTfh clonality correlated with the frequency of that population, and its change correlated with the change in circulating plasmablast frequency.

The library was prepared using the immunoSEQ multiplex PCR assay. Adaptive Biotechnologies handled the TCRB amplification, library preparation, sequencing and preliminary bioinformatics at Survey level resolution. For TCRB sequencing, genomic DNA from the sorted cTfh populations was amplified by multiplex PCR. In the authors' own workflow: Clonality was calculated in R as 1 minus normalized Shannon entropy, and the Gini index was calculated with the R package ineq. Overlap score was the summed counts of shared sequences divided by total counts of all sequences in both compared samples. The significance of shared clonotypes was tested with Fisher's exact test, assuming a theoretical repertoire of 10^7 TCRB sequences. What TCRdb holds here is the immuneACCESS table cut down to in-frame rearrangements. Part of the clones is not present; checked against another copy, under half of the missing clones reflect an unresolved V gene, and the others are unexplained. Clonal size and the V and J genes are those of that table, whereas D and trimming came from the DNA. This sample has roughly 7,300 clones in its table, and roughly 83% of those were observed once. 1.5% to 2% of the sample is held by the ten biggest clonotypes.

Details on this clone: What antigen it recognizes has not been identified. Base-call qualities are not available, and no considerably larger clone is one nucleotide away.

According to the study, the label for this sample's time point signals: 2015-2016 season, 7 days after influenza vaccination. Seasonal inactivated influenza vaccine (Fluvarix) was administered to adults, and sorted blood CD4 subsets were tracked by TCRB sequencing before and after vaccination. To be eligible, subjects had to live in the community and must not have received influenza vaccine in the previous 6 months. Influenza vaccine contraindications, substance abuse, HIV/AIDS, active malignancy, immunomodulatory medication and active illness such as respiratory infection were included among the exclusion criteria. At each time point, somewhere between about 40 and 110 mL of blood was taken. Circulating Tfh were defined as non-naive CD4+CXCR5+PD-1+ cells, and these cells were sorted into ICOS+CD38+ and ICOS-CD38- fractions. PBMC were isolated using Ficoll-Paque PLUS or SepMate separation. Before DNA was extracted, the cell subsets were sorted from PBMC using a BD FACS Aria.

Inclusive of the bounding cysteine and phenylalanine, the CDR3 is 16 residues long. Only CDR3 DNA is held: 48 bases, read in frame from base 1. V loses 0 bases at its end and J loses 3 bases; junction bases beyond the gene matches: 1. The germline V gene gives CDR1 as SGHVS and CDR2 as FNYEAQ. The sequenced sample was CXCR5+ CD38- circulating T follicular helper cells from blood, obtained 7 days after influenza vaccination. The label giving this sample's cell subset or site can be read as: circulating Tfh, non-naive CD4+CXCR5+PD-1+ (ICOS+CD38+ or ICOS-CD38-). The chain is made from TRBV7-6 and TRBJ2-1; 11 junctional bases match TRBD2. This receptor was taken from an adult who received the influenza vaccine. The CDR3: CASSLALAGDYNEQFF. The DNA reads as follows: TGTGCCAGCAGCTTAGCACTAGCGGGAGACTACAATGAGCAGTTCTTC.